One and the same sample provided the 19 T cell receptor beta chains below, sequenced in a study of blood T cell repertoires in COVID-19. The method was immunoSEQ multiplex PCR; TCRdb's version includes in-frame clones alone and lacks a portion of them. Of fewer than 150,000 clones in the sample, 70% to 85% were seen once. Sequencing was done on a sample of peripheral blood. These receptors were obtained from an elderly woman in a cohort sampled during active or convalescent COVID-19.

CDR3 protein: CASSLSWTGGGAQYF. CDR3 sequence (DNA): TGTGCCAGCAGCTTATCATGGACTGGAGGCGGGGCCCAGTACTTC. The chain recombines TRBV7-6 with TRBJ2-5; a possible D gene is TRBD2 (6 bases). Germline values: CDR1 SGHVS, CDR2 FNYEAQ. The CDR3 sequence is 15 residues long. V lost 2 bases and J 9 bases, leaving 19 bases between the germline ends.

CDR3 protein: CASSLVGGLGTEAFF. The CDR3 DNA reads as TGTGCCAGCAGCTTAGTGGGGGGGCTGGGCACTGAAGCTTTCTTT. The rearrangement uses TRBV7-9 and TRBJ1-1; tentative D call: TRBD1 (6 bases). In germline, CDR1 is SEHNR, CDR2 FQNEAQ (reference sequence). The V and J ends lost 1 base and 4 bases respectively, with 13 bases between them. This CDR3 region has 15 residues. Combining the CDR3 with reference TRBV7-9 and TRBJ1-1 gives the whole variable domain DTGVSQNPRHKITKRGQNVTFRCDPISEHNRLYWYRQTLGQGPEFLTYFQNEAQLEKSRLLSDRFSAERPKGSFSTLEIQRTEQGDSAMYLCASSLVGGLGTEAFFGQGTRLTVV.

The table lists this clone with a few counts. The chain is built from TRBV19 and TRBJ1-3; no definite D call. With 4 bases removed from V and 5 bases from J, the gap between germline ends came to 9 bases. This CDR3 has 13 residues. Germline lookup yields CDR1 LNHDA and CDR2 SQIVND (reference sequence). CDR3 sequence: CASSTLGRNTIYF. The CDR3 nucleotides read TGTGCCAGTAGTACCCTCGGTCGAAACACCATATATTTT.

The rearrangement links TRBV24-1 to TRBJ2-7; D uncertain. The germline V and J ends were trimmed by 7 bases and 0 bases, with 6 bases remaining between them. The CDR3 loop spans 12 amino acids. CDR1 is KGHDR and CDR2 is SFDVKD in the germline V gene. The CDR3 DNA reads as TGTGCCACCAGGTGTAACTCCTACGAGCAGTACGTC. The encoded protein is CATRCNSYEQYV.

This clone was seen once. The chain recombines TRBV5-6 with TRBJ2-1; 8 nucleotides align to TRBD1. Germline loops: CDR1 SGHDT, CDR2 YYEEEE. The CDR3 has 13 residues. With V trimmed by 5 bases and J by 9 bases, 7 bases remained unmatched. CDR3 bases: TGTGCCAGCAGACGGACAGGGCTGGGTGAGCAGTTCTTC. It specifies CASRRTGLGEQFF.

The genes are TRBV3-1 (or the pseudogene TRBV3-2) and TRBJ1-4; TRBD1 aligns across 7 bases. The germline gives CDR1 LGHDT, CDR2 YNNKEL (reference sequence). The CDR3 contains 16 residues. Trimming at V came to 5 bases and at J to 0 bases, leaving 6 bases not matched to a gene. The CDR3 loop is CASSLGTVATNEKLFF. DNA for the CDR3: TGTGCCAGCAGCTTAGGGACAGTTGCAACTAATGAAAAACTGTTTTTT.

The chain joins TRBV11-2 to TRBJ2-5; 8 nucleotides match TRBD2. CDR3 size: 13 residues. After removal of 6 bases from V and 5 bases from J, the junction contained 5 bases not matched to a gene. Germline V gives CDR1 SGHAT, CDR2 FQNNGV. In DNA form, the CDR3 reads TGTGCCAGCAGGGGACTAGTTGGGGAGACCCAGTACTTC. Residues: CASRGLVGETQYF.

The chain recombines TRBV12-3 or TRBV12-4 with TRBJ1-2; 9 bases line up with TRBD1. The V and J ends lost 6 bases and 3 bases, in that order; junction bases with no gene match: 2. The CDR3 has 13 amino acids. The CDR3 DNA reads TGTGCCAGCAGCGGACAGGGGTACTATGGCTACACCTTC. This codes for CASSGQGYYGYTF.

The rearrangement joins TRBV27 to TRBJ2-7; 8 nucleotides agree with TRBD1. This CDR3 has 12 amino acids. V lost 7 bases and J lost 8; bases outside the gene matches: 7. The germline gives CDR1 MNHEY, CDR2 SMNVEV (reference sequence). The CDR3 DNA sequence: TGTGCCAGCAAAGGACAGGGTGTCAAGCAGTACTTC. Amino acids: CASKGQGVKQYF.

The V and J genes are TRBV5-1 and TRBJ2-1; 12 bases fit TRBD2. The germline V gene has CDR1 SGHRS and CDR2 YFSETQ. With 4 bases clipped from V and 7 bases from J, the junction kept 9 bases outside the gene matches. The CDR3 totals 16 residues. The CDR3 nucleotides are TGCGCCAGCAGCGCCGGTTCTAGCGGGGGGGCGAATGAGCAGTTCTTC. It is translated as CASSAGSSGGANEQFF.

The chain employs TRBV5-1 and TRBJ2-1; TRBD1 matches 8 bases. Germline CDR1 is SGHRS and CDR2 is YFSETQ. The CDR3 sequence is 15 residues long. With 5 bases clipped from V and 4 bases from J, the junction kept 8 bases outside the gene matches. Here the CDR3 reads CASRGQGAAYNEQFF. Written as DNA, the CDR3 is TGCGCCAGCAGAGGACAGGGCGCGGCATACAATGAGCAGTTCTTC.

CDR3 in amino acids: CASNLAGNEKLFF. The CDR3 nucleotides read TGTGCCAGCAATCTTGCAGGGAATGAAAAACTGTTTTTT. The rearrangement links TRBV5-8 to TRBJ1-4; D might be TRBD1 (5 bases). CDR3 length equals 13 residues. The V gene's germline CDR1 is SGHTS and CDR2 YDEGEE. Deletions cut 6 bases from V and 5 bases from J, with 11 bases between. Filled out from reference TRBV5-8 and TRBJ1-4, the complete variable domain reads EAGVTQSPTHLIKTRGQQATLRCSPISGHTSVYWYQQALGLGLQFLLWYDEGEERNRGNFPPRFSGRQFPNYSSELNVNALELEDSALYLCASNLAGNEKLFFGSGTQLSVL.

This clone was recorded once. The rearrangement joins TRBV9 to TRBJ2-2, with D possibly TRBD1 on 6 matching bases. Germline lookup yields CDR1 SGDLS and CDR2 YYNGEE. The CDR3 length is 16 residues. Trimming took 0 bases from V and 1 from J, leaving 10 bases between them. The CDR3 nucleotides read TGTGCCAGCAGCGTAGTCCCAGGGGAGAACACCGGGGAGCTGTTTTTT. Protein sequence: CASSVVPGENTGELFF.

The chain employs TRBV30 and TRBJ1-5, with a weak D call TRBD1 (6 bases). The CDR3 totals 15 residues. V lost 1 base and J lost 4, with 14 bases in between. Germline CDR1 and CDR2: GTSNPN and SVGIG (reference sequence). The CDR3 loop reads CAWSALDSLNQPQHF. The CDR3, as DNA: TGTGCCTGGAGTGCACTGGACAGCCTTAATCAGCCCCAGCATTTT. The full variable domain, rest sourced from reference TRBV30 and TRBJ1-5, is SQTIHQWPATLVQPVGSPLSLECTVEGTSNPNLYWYRQAAGRGLQLLFYSVGIGQISSEVPQNLSASRPQDRQFILSSKKLLLSDSGFYLCAWSALDSLNQPQHFGDGTRLSIL.

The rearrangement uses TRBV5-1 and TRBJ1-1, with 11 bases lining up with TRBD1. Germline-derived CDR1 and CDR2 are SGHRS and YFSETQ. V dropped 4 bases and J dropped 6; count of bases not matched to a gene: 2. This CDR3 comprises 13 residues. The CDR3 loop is CASSAGQGAEAFF. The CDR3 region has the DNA TGCGCCAGCAGCGCGGGACAGGGGGCTGAAGCTTTCTTT.

The CDR3 DNA reads as TGTGCCAGCAGTCCCGTCGGGAGACTCCGCGGGGTGGAGGAGACCCAGTACTTC. Its protein is CASSPVGRLRGVEETQYF. V and J are TRBV27 and TRBJ2-5, with D perhaps matching TRBD2 (6 bases). V was shortened by 5 bases and J by 5 bases, with 27 bases between the two germline ends. In germline, CDR1 is MNHEY, CDR2 SMNVEV (reference sequence). The CDR3 spans 18 residues.

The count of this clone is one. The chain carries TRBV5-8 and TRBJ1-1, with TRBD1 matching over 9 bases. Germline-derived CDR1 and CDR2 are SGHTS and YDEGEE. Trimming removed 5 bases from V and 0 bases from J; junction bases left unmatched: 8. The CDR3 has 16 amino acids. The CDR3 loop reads CASSWTGALLNTEAFF. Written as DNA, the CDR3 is TGTGCCAGCAGTTGGACAGGGGCCTTATTGAACACTGAAGCTTTCTTT.

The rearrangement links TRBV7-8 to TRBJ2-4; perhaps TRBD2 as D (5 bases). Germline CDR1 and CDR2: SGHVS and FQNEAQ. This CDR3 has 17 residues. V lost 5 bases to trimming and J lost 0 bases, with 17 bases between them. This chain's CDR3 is CASSPQVTGGAKNIQYF. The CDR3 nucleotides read TGTGCCAGCAGCCCTCAGGTCACCGGAGGAGCCAAAAACATTCAGTACTTC. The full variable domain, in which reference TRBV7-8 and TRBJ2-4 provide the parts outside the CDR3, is GAGVSQSPRYKVAKRGQDVALRCDPISGHVSLFWYQQALGQGPEFLTYFQNEAQLDKSGLPSDRFFAERPEGSVSTLKIQRTQQEDSAVYLCASSPQVTGGAKNIQYFGAGTRLSVL.

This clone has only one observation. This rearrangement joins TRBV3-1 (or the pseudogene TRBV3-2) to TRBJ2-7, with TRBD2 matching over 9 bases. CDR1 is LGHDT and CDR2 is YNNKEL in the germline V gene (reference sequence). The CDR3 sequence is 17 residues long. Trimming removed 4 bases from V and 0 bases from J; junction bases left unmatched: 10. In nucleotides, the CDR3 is TGTGCCAGCAGCCGCCAAGGGACTAGCAGATACTCCTACGAGCAGTACTTC. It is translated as CASSRQGTSRYSYEQYF.